This T cell receptor (beta chain) was sequenced during a study of control samples from healthy donors and cancer patients. Measured with immunoSEQ multiplex PCR; TCRdb has only the in-frame clones, and not every one. The sample includes roughly 90,000 clones, more than 80% of them seen just once. The TCR comes from a woman aged 25 to 39 in good health. What was sequenced was blood.

CDR3 protein: CASSSYGPGRTNTEAFF. In DNA, the CDR3 is TGTGCCAGCAGCTCGTATGGCCCGGGACGGACGAACACTGAAGCTTTCTTT. V gene TRBV5-4 combines with J gene TRBJ1-1, with D possibly being TRBD1 (5 bases). Germline CDR1 SGHNT, CDR2 YYREEE (reference sequence). CDR3 size: 17 residues. The V end lost 3 bases, the J end lost 1 base, and 19 bases lay between the germline ends.